This TCR beta chain was found in a study of blood T cell repertoires in COVID-19. Germline lookup yields CDR1 SNHLY and CDR2 FYNNEI. The ends were cut back, 2 bases at V and 0 bases at J, with 7 bases in the middle. The CDR3 covers 14 residues. Clones were sequenced by immunoSEQ multiplex PCR, and TCRdb holds only the in-frame ones, with some missing. In the table there are some 140,000 clones, just under 85% of which are singletons. The sequence came from a woman of 80 years or more with acute or convalescent COVID-19. The sequenced sample consisted of peripheral blood. The chain is built from TRBV2 and TRBJ1-1, with D perhaps TRBD1 (6 bases). The CDR3 region has the DNA TGTGCCAGCAGTGAACAGGGGTTGAACACTGAAGCTTTCTTT. This sequence encodes CASSEQGLNTEAFF.